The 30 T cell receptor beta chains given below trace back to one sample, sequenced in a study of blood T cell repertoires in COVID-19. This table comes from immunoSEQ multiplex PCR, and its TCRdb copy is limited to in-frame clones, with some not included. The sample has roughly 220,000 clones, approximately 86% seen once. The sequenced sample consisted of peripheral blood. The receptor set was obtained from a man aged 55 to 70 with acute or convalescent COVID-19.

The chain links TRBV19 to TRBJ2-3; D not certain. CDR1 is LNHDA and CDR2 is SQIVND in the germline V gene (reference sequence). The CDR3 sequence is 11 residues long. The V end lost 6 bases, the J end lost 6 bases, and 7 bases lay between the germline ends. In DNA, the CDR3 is TGTGCCAGTAGGCGAACGGATACGCAGTATTTT. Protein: CASRRTDTQYF.

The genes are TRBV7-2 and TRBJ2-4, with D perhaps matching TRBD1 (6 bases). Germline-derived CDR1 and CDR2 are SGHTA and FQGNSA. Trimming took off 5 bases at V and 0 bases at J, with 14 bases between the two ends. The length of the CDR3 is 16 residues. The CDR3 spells CASSPGVTLAKNIQYF. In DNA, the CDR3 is TGTGCCAGCAGCCCAGGGGTTACTCTAGCCAAAAACATTCAGTACTTC.

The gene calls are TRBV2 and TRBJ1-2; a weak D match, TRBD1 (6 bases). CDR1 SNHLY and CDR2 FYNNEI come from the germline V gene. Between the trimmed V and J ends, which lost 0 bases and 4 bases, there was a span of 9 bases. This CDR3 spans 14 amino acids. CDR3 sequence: CASSEAGAIYGYTF. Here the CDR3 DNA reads TGTGCCAGCAGTGAAGCGGGGGCAATCTATGGCTACACCTTC.

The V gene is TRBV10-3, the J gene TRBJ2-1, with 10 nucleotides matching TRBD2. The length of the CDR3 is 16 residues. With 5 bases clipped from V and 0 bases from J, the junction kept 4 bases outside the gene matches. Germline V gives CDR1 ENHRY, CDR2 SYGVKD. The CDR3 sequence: CAISKTSGDSYNEQFF. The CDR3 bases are TGTGCCATCAGTAAAACTAGCGGGGACTCCTACAATGAGCAGTTCTTC.

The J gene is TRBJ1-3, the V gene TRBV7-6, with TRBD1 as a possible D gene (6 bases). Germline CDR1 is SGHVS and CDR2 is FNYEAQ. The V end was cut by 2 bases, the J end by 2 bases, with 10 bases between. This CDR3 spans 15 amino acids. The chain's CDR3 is CASSLRAGAGNTIYF. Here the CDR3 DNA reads TGTGCCAGCAGCTTACGGGCAGGGGCTGGAAACACCATATATTTT. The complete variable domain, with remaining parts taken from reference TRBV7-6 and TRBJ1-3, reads GAGVSQSPRYKVTKRGQDVALRCDPISGHVSLYWYRQALGQGPEFLTYFNYEAQQDKSGLPNDRFSAERPEGSISTLTIQRTEQRDSAMYRCASSLRAGAGNTIYFGEGSWLTVV.

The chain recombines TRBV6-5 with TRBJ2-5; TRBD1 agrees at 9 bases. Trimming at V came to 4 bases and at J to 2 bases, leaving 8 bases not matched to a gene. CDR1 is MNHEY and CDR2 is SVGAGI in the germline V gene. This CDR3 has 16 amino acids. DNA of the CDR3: TGTGCCAGCAGTTCCGGACAGGGGCCCCGACAAGAGACCCAGTACTTC. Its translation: CASSSGQGPRQETQYF.

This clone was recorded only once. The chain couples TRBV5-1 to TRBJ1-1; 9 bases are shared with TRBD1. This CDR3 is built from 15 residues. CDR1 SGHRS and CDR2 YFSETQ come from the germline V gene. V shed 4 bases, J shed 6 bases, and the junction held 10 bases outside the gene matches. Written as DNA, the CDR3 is TGCGCCAGCAGCCTGGGACAGGGCGTTGTCTCTGAAGCTTTCTTT. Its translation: CASSLGQGVVSEAFF. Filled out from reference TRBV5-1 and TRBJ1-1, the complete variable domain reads KAGVTQTPRYLIKTRGQQVTLSCSPISGHRSVSWYQQTPGQGLQFLFEYFSETQRNKGNFPGRFSGRQFSNSRSEMNVSTLELGDSALYLCASSLGQGVVSEAFFGQGTRLTVV.

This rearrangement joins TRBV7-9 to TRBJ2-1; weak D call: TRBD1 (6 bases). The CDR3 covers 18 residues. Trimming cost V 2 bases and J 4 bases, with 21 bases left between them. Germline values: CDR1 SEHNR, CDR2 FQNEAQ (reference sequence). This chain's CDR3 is CASSLRSRSGRGYNEQFF. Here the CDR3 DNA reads TGTGCCAGCAGCTTACGGTCCAGGAGTGGCAGGGGTTACAATGAGCAGTTCTTC.

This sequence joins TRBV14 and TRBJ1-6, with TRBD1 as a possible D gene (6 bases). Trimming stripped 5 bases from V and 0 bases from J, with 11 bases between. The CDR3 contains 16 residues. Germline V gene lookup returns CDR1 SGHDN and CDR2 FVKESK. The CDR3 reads CASSFTGISYNSPLHF. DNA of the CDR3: TGTGCCAGCAGCTTTACAGGGATCTCCTATAATTCACCCCTCCACTTT.

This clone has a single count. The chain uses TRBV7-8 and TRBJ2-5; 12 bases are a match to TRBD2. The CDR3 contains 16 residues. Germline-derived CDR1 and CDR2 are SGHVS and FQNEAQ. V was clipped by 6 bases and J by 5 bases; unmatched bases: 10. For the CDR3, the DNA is TGTGCCAGCAGGCCACTAGCGGGGGGCACTGGGGAGACCCAGTACTTC. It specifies CASRPLAGGTGETQYF.

The CDR3 protein is CASSEGGAGGQPQHF. The CDR3 nucleotides are TGTGCCAGCAGTGAAGGCGGGGCAGGGGGACAGCCCCAGCATTTT. The chain couples TRBV25-1 to TRBJ1-5; 7 bases match TRBD1. The CDR3 runs to 15 residues. V gave up 2 bases and J gave up 7 bases; unmatched junction bases: 8. Germline CDR1 is MGHDK and CDR2 is SYGVNS.

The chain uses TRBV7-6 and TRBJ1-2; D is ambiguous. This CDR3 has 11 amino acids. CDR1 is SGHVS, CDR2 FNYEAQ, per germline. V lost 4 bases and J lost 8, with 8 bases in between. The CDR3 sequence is CASSWGEGYTF. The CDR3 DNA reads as TGTGCCAGCAGCTGGGGAGAAGGCTACACCTTC.

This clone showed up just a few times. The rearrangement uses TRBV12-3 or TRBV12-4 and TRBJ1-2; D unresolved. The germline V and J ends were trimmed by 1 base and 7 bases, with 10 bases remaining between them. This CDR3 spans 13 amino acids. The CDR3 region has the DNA TGTGCCAGCAGTTTAGGGAGGGTCGGTGGCTACACCTTC. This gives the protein CASSLGRVGGYTF.

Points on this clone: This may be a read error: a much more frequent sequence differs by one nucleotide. Here the CDR3 reads CANRSRDIPSYNSPLHF. The DNA for the CDR3 is TGCGCCAACAGATCCCGGGACATCCCCTCCTATAATTCACCCCTCCACTTT. The V gene is TRBV10-1, the J gene TRBJ1-6; D is perhaps TRBD1 (6 bases). There are 17 residues in the CDR3. The germline V and J ends were trimmed by 10 bases and 0 bases, with 19 bases remaining between them. Germline V gene sequence: CDR1 WNHNN, CDR2 SYGVQD (reference sequence).

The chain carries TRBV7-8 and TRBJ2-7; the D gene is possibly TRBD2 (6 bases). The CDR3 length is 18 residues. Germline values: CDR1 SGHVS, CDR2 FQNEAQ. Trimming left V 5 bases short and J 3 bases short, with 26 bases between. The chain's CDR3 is CASSPRGGATRSLYEQYF. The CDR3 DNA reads TGTGCCAGCAGCCCAAGAGGAGGGGCGACGAGGTCCCTCTACGAGCAGTACTTC.

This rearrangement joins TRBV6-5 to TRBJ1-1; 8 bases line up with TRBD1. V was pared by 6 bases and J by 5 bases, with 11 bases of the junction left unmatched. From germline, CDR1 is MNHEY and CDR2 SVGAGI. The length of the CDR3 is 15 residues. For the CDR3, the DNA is TGTGCCAGCAGCTACACACCCACAGGGGGGACTGAAGCTTTCTTT. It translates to CASSYTPTGGTEAFF.

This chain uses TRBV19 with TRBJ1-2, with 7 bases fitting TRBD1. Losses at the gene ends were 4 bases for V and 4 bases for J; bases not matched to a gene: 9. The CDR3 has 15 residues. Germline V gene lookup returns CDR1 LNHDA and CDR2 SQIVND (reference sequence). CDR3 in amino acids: CASSTGGGSFYGYTF. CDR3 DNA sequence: TGTGCCAGTAGTACAGGGGGAGGATCCTTCTATGGCTACACCTTC.

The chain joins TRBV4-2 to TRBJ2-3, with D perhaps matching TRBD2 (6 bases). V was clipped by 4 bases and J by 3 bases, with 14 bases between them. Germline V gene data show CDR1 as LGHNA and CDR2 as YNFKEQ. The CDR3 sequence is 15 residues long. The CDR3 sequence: CASSPPGTSTDTQYF. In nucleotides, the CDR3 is TGTGCCAGCAGCCCGCCCGGGACTTCGACAGATACGCAGTATTTT.

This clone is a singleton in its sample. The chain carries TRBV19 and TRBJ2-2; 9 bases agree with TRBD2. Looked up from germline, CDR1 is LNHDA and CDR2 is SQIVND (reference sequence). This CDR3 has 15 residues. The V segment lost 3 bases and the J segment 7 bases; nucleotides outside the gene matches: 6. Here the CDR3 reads CASSILAGASGELFF. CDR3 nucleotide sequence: TGTGCCAGTAGTATTTTAGCGGGGGCGAGCGGGGAGCTGTTTTTT.

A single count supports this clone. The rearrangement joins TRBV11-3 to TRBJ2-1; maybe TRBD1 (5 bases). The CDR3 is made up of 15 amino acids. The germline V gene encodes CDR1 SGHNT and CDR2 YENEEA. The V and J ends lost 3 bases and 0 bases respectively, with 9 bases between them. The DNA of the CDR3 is TGTGCCAGCAGCTTCGGACACAGCTCCTACAATGAGCAGTTCTTC. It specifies CASSFGHSSYNEQFF.

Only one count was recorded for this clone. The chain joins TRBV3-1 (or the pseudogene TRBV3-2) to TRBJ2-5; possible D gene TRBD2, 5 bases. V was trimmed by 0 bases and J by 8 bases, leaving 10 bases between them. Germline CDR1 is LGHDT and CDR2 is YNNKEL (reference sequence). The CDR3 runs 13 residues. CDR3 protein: CASSQDGIHTQYF. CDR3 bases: TGTGCCAGCAGCCAAGACGGGATCCATACCCAGTACTTC.

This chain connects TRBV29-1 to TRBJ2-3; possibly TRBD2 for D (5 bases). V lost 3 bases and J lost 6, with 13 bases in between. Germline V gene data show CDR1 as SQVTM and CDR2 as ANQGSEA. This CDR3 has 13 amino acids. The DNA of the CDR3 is TGCAGCGTTGAGGGCTCCTCGGGGGATACGCAGTATTTT. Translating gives CSVEGSSGDTQYF.

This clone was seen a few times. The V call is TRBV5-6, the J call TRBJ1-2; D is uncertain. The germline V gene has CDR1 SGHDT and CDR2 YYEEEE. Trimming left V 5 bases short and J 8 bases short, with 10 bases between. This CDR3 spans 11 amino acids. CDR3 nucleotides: TGTGCCAGCAGGACCTCGGGAGGCTACACCTTC. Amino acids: CASRTSGGYTF.

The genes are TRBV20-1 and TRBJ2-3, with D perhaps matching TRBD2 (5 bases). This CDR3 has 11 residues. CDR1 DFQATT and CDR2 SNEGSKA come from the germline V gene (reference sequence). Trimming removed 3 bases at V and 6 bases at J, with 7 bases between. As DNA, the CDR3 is TGCAGTGCTAGGCCGGGGGATACGCAGTATTTT. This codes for CSARPGDTQYF.

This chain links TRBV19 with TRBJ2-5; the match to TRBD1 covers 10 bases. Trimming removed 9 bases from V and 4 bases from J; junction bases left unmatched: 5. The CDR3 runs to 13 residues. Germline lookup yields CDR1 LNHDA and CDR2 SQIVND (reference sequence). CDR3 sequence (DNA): TGTGCCAGCGGACAGGGGGTGGGAGAGACCCAGTACTTC. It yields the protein CASGQGVGETQYF.

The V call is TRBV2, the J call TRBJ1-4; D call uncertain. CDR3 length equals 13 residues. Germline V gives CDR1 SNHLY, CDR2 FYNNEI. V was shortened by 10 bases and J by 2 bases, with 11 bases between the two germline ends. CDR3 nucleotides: TGTGCCACCGCGAGGTTGACTAATGAAAAACTGTTTTTT. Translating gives CATARLTNEKLFF. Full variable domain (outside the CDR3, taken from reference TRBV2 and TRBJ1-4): EPEVTQTPSHQVTQMGQEVILRCVPISNHLYFYWYRQILGQKVEFLVSFYNNEISEKSEIFDDQFSVERPDGSNFTLKIRSTKLEDSAMYFCATARLTNEKLFFGSGTQLSVL.

The CDR3 DNA sequence: TGTGCCCTGGGCAGGGGACCCTACAATGAGCAGTTCTTC. It codes for CALGRGPYNEQFF. This chain connects TRBV27 to TRBJ2-1; possibly TRBD1 for D (6 bases). The CDR3 has 13 residues. V gave up 11 bases and J gave up 2 bases, with 13 bases separating them. Germline values: CDR1 MNHEY, CDR2 SMNVEV (reference sequence).

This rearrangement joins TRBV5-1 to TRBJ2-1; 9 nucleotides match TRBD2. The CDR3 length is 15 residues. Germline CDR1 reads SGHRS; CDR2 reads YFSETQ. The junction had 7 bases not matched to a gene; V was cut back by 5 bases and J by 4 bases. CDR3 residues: CASREASGVYNEQFF. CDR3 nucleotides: TGCGCCAGCAGGGAGGCTAGCGGGGTTTACAATGAGCAGTTCTTC.

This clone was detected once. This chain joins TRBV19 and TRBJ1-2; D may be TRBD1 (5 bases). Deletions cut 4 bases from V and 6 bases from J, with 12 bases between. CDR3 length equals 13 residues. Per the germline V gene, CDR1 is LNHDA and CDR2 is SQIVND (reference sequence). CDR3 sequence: CASSNLPTDGYTF. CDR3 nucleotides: TGTGCCAGTAGTAATCTACCGACAGATGGCTACACCTTC.

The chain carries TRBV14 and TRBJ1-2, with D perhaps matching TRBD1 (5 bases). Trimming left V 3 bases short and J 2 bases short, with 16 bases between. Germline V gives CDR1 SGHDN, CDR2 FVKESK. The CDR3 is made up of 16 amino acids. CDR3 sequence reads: CASSQIVGGANYGYTF. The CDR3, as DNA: TGTGCCAGCAGCCAGATCGTCGGGGGAGCCAACTATGGCTACACCTTC.